This T cell receptor beta chain comes out of a study of blood T cell repertoires in COVID-19. Study information: Nucleic acid was either cDNA or gDNA, and it came from T cells, B-cell-depleted T cells, or PBMCs.

Only one count was recorded for this clone. TCRdb's copy holds only in-frame clones and misses some; the assay was immunoSEQ multiplex PCR. The top ten clones hold 0.3% to 0.4% of a sample with tens of thousands of clones, about 92% of them seen once. V was pared by 4 bases and J by 8 bases, with 8 bases of the junction left unmatched. The CDR3 covers 16 residues. Germline CDR1 SGHNT, CDR2 YYREEE (reference sequence). The rearrangement links TRBV5-4 to TRBJ1-6, with TRBD1 matching over 11 bases. Sequenced sample: peripheral blood. This TCR was sampled from a man between 45 and 60 years old with COVID-19, enrolled during active disease. The CDR3 reads CASSPHGQGADSPLHF. CDR3 DNA sequence: TGTGCCAGCAGCCCACACGGACAGGGGGCGGATTCACCCCTCCACTTT.